Described below is a single T cell receptor beta chain sequence and its context. Sequencing was performed with immunoSEQ multiplex PCR; in TCRdb, only in-frame clones are kept and a portion is missing. This sample has approximately 260,000 clones, with approximately 85% found just once. Deletions cut 6 bases from V and 3 bases from J, with 11 bases between. CDR3 size: 13 residues. This entry belongs to a study of blood T cell repertoires in COVID-19. Turning to the study itself: The study drew acute and convalescent COVID-19 samples from the United States, Italy and Spain. The cDNA or gDNA used as material had been derived from T cells, B-cell-depleted T cells, or PBMCs.

The chain couples TRBV12-3 or TRBV12-4 to TRBJ1-2; a weak D match, TRBD1 (6 bases). Sequenced input: peripheral blood. The clonotype comes from a woman between 55 and 75 years old with active or convalescent COVID-19. CDR3 sequence (DNA): TGTGCCAGCAGCCCCGGACAGTACTATGGCTACACCTTC. Translated: CASSPGQYYGYTF.